Each of the 4 T cell receptor beta chains below was sequenced from the same sample in a study of shared clonotypes between healthy human individuals. The protocol was immunoSEQ multiplex PCR, while the TCRdb copy is restricted to in-frame clones and leaves out a portion. The sample has 950,000 to 1,100,000 clones, 70% to 80% seen once. Sequencing input: memory CD4+ T cells sorted from blood. Indicated subset: CD45RA-negative fraction. Source of these receptors: a young man in good health.

This chain links TRBV6-1 with TRBJ2-7, with D perhaps matching TRBD1 (7 bases). CDR1 and CDR2 from the germline V gene are MNHNS and SASEGT. V was pared by 0 bases and J by 8 bases, with 14 bases between. The CDR3 contains 14 residues. CDR3 region: CASSEAEWRGQQYF. Written as DNA, the CDR3 is TGTGCCAGCAGTGAAGCCGAATGGAGGGGGCAGCAGTACTTC.

Note on this clone: A read error may explain this, as a much larger clone is one base away. This rearrangement joins TRBV6-1 to TRBJ2-2; D remains unclear. This CDR3 spans 13 amino acids. Trimming pared 2 bases from V and 3 bases from J, leaving 4 bases between. Germline assignment: CDR1 MNHNS and CDR2 SASEGT. As DNA, the CDR3 is TGTGCCAGCAGTGAACAGTACACCGGGGAGCTGTTTTTT. Protein: CASSEQYTGELFF.

The gene calls are TRBV7-8 and TRBJ1-2; a possible D gene is TRBD1 (6 bases). Germline V gives CDR1 SGHVS, CDR2 FQNEAQ. V shed 1 base and J shed 0 bases, with 6 bases lying between them. The CDR3 sequence is 14 residues long. CDR3 DNA sequence: TGTGCCAGCAGCTTAGGGACAGCTAACTATGGCTACACCTTC. Residues: CASSLGTANYGYTF.

The chain carries TRBV28 and TRBJ2-3; D perhaps matches TRBD2 (6 bases). Germline V gives CDR1 MDHEN, CDR2 SYDVKM. The CDR3 has 13 residues. V was cut by 5 bases and J by 6 bases, with 12 bases left in between. The CDR3 sequence: CASSKGDWDTQYF. As DNA, the CDR3 is TGTGCCAGCAGTAAAGGGGACTGGGATACGCAGTATTTT.